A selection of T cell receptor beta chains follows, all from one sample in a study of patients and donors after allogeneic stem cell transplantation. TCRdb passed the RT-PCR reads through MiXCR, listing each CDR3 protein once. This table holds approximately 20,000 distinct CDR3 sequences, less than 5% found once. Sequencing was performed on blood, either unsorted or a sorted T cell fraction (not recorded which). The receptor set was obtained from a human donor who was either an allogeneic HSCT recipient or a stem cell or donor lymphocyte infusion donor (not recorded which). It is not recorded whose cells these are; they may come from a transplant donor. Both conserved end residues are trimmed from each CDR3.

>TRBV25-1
ASSFTRGVEAF
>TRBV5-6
ASSPAPSPTSYNEQF
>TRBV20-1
SARDLRSSGNTIY
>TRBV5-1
ASSLFWGRQGATEAF
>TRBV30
AWSVERSLANQPQH
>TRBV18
ASSPPGGTVTDTQY
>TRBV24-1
ATRRDRTGAF
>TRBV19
ATSGRDRGRAF
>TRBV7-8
ASSLARDEQF
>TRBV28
ASSLFRDTQY
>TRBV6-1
ASSEPGRQGTPEAF
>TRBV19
ASGQGGEQF
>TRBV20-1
SASSGEAGRSF
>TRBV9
ASSVALGGVGNTIY
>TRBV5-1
ASRRGNTDTQY